The clone carrying this TCR beta chain occurred once. This specimen belongs to a study of PD-1 blockade in classical Hodgkin lymphoma. Data came from immunoSEQ multiplex PCR; TCRdb stores just in-frame clones and leaves some out. The sample holds about 27,000 clones, just over 85% seen once. Every patient experienced relapse after autologous stem cell transplantation, and brentuximab vedotin exposure varied. From thawed PBMCs, magnetic negative selection was used to isolate the CD8+ T cells. V was clipped by 7 bases and J by 4 bases; unmatched bases: 7. The germline V gene encodes CDR1 MNHEY and CDR2 SMNVEV (reference sequence). The CDR3 is 14 residues long.

J is TRBJ2-1 and V is TRBV27, with TRBD1 matching over 7 bases. The sequenced sample was CD8+ T cells from blood, obtained at baseline. This sequence originates from a human donor with classical Hodgkin lymphoma. CDR3 DNA sequence: TGTGCCAGCAAACCGGGACAGTCTTACAATGAGCAGTTCTTC. It yields the protein CASKPGQSYNEQFF.